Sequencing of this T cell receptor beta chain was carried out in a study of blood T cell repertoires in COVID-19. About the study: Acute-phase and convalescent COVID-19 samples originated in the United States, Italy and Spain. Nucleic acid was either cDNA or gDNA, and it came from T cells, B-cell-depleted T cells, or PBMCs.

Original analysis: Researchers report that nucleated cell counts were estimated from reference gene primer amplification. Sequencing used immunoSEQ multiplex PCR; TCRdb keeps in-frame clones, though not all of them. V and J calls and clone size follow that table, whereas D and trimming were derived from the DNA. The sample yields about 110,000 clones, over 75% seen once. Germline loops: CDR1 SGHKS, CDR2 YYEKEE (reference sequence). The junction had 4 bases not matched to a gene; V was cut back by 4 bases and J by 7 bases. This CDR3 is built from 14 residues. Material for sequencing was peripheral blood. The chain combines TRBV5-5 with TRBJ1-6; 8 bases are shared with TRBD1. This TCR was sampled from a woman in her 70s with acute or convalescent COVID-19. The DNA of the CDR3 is TGTGCCAGCAGCGTTGGGACAGGCAATTCACCCCTCCACTTT. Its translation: CASSVGTGNSPLHF. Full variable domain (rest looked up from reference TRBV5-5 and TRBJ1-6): DAGVTQSPTHLIKTRGQQVTLRCSPISGHKSVSWYQQVLGQGPQFIFQYYEKEERGRGNFPDRFSARQFPNYSSELNVNALLLGDSALYLCASSVGTGNSPLHFGNGTRLTVT.